This paragraph reports one TCR beta chain. The antigen is not known. Some clones are missing from TCRdb's copy, which holds only in-frame ones; the method was immunoSEQ multiplex PCR. This table holds over 20,000 clones, approximately 89% found once. The CDR3 totals 16 residues. V lost 1 base, J lost 1 base, and 13 bases lay in between. In germline, CDR1 is LGHNA, CDR2 YSLEER. The data were taken from a study of graft-versus-host responses after intestinal transplantation. Study details: Each patient got anti-thymocyte globulin induction, then tacrolimus and steroids for roughly 3 years.

Overall study results and limits: High graft-versus-host to host-versus-graft clonal ratios were seen in allografts of patients with graft-donor T cell macrochimerism.

The clonotype originates from a human patient who received an intestinal transplant, so some T cells may come from the graft donor. The V call is TRBV4-3, the J call TRBJ1-1; D unresolved. The source material was PBMCs, sampled more than 64 days after intestinal transplantation. The CDR3 DNA is TGCGCCAGCAGCCAAGTACTACTGGCAGGGAACACTGAAGCTTTCTTT. The encoded protein is CASSQVLLAGNTEAFF.